What follows are 14 T cell receptor beta chains derived from one specimen sequenced in a study of blood T cell repertoires in COVID-19. The data were produced by immunoSEQ multiplex PCR, yet TCRdb's version contains in-frame clones alone and is incomplete. Of about 320,000 clones in the sample, 70% to 90% are singletons; the top ten hold 5% to 7.5%. Specimen: peripheral blood. The receptors originated from a man younger than 30 who had recovered from COVID-19.

The chain uses TRBV19 and TRBJ2-7; possible D gene TRBD1, 6 bases. The length of the CDR3 is 15 residues. Trimming took 3 bases from V and 0 from J, leaving 12 bases between them. Germline loops: CDR1 LNHDA, CDR2 SQIVND (reference sequence). Here the CDR3 reads CASSIADRSSYEQYF. CDR3 in DNA: TGTGCCAGTAGTATCGCCGACAGGAGCTCCTACGAGCAGTACTTC.

The chain uses TRBV9 and TRBJ2-1, with 8 positions matching TRBD2. Per germline, CDR1 SGDLS and CDR2 YYNGEE. The ends lost 0 bases at V and 7 bases at J; junction bases unmatched: 12. This CDR3 spans 17 amino acids. The CDR3 reads CASSVEVRAGGGNEQFF. DNA of the CDR3: TGTGCCAGCAGCGTAGAGGTCCGGGCGGGGGGAGGAAATGAGCAGTTCTTC.

This clone appeared a single time. The chain couples TRBV5-1 to TRBJ2-1; 9 nucleotides align to TRBD1. From germline, CDR1 is SGHRS and CDR2 YFSETQ. Trimming at V came to 10 bases and at J to 10 bases, leaving 12 bases not matched to a gene. The CDR3 loop spans 13 amino acids. In DNA form, the CDR3 reads TGCGCCTGCCAGGGACAGGGCCTGGGGGAGCAGTTCTTC. This sequence encodes CACQGQGLGEQFF.

The rearrangement uses TRBV29-1 and TRBJ2-7; a possible D gene is TRBD1 (6 bases). From germline, CDR1 is SQVTM and CDR2 ANQGSEA. The CDR3 spans 12 residues. The ends were cut back, 4 bases at V and 4 bases at J, with 11 bases in the middle. The CDR3 protein is CSVVKGGYEQYF. In DNA, the CDR3 is TGCAGCGTTGTGAAAGGGGGATACGAGCAGTACTTC.

The chain uses TRBV5-4 and TRBJ2-4, with D possibly matching TRBD2 (6 bases). V was pared by 0 bases and J by 7 bases, with 14 bases between. Germline CDR1 and CDR2: SGHNT and YYREEE (reference sequence). The CDR3 has 15 amino acids. The CDR3 protein is CASSLALGEVNIQYF. As DNA, the CDR3 is TGTGCCAGCAGCTTGGCATTAGGGGAGGTGAACATTCAGTACTTC.

The genes are TRBV27 and TRBJ1-1; TRBD1 matches at 9 bases. The V gene end was trimmed by 5 bases and the J gene end by 10 bases; junction bases not matched to a gene: 5. From germline, CDR1 is MNHEY and CDR2 SMNVEV (reference sequence). The CDR3 extends over 12 amino acids. CDR3 in DNA: TGTGCCAGCAGTCCGGGACAGGGAGTAGCTTTCTTT. It codes for CASSPGQGVAFF.

The chain has TRBV2 and TRBJ2-7; tentative D call: TRBD1 (6 bases). Per germline, CDR1 SNHLY and CDR2 FYNNEI. The ends were cut back, 5 bases at V and 5 bases at J, with 10 bases in the middle. There are 12 residues in the CDR3. The CDR3 DNA follows: TGTGCCAGCAGTAACAGGGACGACGAGCAGTACTTC. Amino acids: CASSNRDDEQYF. The full variable domain, rest sourced from reference TRBV2 and TRBJ2-7, is EPEVTQTPSHQVTQMGQEVILRCVPISNHLYFYWYRQILGQKVEFLVSFYNNEISEKSEIFDDQFSVERPDGSNFTLKIRSTKLEDSAMYFCASSNRDDEQYFGPGTRLTVT.

The V gene is TRBV20-1, the J gene TRBJ1-2; tentatively, D is TRBD1 (5 bases). Trimming stripped 7 bases from V and 4 bases from J, with 10 bases between. The germline V gene has CDR1 DFQATT and CDR2 SNEGSKA (reference sequence). This CDR3 is built from 11 residues. In DNA form, the CDR3 reads TGCAGTGGTAGGGGAGGCTATGGCTACACCTTC. Its protein product is CSGRGGYGYTF.

The chain combines TRBV2 with TRBJ1-5; D is ambiguous. Germline V CDR1 and CDR2: SNHLY, FYNNEI. The germline V and J ends were trimmed by 2 bases and 0 bases, with 8 bases remaining between them. This CDR3 region has 15 residues. The CDR3 nucleotides are TGTGCCAGCAGTGAATACGGGTATAGCAATCAGCCCCAGCATTTT. It specifies CASSEYGYSNQPQHF.

This clone showed up just once. This sequence joins TRBV6-5 and TRBJ2-1; possible D gene TRBD1, 5 bases. Germline V lookup: CDR1 MNHEY, CDR2 SVGAGI. V dropped 2 bases and J dropped 8 bases, with 13 bases sitting between them. The CDR3 length is 14 residues. CDR3 coding DNA: TGTGCCAGCAGTTACACGCAGGGTATCGATGAGCAGTTCTTC. This encodes CASSYTQGIDEQFF.

This clone was observed a few times. This chain uses TRBV7-2 with TRBJ1-2; 11 bases map to TRBD1. V shed 6 bases, J shed 3 bases, and the junction held 9 bases outside the gene matches. The CDR3 is 16 residues long. Germline V gene sequence: CDR1 SGHTA, CDR2 FQGNSA. The CDR3 reads CASRGMGQGGDYGYTF. The CDR3 DNA is TGTGCCAGCAGAGGTATGGGACAGGGGGGCGACTATGGCTACACCTTC.

The genes are TRBV6-5 and TRBJ2-2; D remains unclear. CDR1 and CDR2 from the germline V gene are MNHEY and SVGAGI. V was cut by 6 bases and J by 12 bases, with 11 bases left in between. The CDR3 extends over 11 amino acids. In DNA form, the CDR3 reads TGTGCCAGCAGGGAGCTATCAAAGCTGTTTTTT. This encodes CASRELSKLFF.

V and J are TRBV7-9 and TRBJ2-1; a weak D match, TRBD2 (5 bases). The germline CDR1 and CDR2 sequences are SEHNR and FQNEAQ (reference sequence). V lost 5 bases, J lost 0 bases, and 11 bases lay in between. This CDR3 contains 15 residues. DNA of the CDR3: TGTGCCAGCAGCGCAACTAGGCACTCCTACAATGAGCAGTTCTTC. It yields the protein CASSATRHSYNEQFF.

V gene TRBV3-1 (or the pseudogene TRBV3-2) combines with J gene TRBJ1-1, with D maybe TRBD1 (6 bases). The V end was cut by 0 bases, the J end by 3 bases, with 23 bases between. Germline CDR1 reads LGHDT; CDR2 reads YNNKEL (reference sequence). The CDR3 is made up of 19 amino acids. CDR3 sequence reads: CASSQEGAGEYPEDTEAFF. The CDR3 DNA reads as TGTGCCAGCAGCCAAGAAGGGGCAGGGGAATACCCCGAGGACACTGAAGCTTTCTTT.